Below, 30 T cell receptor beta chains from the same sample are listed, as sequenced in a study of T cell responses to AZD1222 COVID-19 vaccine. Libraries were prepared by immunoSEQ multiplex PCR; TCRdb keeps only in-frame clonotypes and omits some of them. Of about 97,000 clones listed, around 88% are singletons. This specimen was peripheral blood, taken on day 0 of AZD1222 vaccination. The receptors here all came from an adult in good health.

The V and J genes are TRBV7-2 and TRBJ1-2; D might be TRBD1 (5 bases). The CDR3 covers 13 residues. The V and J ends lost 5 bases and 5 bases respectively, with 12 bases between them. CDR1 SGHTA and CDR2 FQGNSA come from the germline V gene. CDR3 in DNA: TGTGCCAGCAGCCCGGGGCAACTTTATGGCTACACCTTC. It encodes CASSPGQLYGYTF.

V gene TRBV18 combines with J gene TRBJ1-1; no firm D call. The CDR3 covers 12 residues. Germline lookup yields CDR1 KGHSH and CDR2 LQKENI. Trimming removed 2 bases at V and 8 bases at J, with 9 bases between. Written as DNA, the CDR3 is TGTGCCAGCTCACCATCTAGGGAGGAAGCTTTCTTT. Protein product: CASSPSREEAFF.

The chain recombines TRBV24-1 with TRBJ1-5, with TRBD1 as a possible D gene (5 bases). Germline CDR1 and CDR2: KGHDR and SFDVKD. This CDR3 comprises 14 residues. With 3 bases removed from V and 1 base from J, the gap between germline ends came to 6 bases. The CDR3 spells CATSDHRSNQPQHF. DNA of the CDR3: TGTGCCACCAGTGATCACAGGAGCAATCAGCCCCAGCATTTT.

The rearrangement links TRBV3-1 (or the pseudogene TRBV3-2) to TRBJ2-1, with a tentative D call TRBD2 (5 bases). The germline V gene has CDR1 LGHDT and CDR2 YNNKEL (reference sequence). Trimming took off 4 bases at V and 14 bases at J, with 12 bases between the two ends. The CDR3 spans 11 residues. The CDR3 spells CASSPGFWKFF. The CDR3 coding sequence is TGTGCCAGCAGCCCGGGGTTCTGGAAGTTCTTC.

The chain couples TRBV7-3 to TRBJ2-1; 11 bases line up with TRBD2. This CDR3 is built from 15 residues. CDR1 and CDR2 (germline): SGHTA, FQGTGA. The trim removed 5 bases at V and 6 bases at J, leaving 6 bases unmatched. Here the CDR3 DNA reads TGTGCCAGCAGCCTGACTAGCGGGAAATCCAATGAGCAGTTCTTC. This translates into CASSLTSGKSNEQFF.

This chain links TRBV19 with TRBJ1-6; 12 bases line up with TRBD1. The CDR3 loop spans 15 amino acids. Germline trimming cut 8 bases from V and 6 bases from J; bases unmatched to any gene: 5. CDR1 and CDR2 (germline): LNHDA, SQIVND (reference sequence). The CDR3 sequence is CASRDRGQSNSPLHF. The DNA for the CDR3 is TGTGCCAGTCGGGACAGGGGGCAATCTAATTCACCCCTCCACTTT.

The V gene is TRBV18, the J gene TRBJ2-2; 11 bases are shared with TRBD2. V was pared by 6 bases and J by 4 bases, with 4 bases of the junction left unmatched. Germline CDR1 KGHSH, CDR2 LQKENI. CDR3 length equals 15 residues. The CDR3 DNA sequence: TGTGCCAGCTCCTCCGGGACTAGCGGCACCGGGGAGCTGTTTTTT. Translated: CASSSGTSGTGELFF.

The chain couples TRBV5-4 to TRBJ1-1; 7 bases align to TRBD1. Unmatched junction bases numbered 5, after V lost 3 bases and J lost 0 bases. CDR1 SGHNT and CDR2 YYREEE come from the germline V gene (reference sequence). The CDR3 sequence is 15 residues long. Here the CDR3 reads CASSSPGTVNTEAFF. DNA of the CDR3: TGTGCCAGCAGCTCACCCGGGACAGTGAACACTGAAGCTTTCTTT.

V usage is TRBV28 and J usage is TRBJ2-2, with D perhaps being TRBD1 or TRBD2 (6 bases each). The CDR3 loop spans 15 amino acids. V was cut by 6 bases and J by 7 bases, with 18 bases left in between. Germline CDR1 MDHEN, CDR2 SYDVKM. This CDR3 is CASSPTGGEVGELFF. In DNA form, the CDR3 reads TGTGCCAGCAGCCCCACCGGGGGCGAGGTCGGGGAGCTGTTTTTT.

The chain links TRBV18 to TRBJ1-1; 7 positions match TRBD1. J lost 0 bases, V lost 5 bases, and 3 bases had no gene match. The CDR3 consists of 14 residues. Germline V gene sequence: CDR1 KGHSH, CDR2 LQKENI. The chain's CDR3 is CASSSGQMNTEAFF. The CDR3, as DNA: TGTGCCAGCTCATCGGGACAGATGAACACTGAAGCTTTCTTT.

CDR3 region: CASSTQGARAYEQYF. The CDR3 nucleotides read TGTGCCAGCAGTACCCAGGGGGCGAGGGCCTACGAGCAGTACTTC. This rearrangement joins TRBV6-5 to TRBJ2-7; TRBD1 aligns across 8 bases. Looked up from germline, CDR1 is MNHEY and CDR2 is SVGAGI. V lost 5 bases and J lost 2; bases outside the gene matches: 8. The CDR3 sequence is 15 residues long.

In nucleotides, the CDR3 is TGTGCCAGCACCCCGACAGGGGACTATGGCTACACCTTC. Amino acids: CASTPTGDYGYTF. The genes are TRBV2 and TRBJ1-2, with 8 nucleotides matching TRBD1. The CDR3 consists of 13 residues. The ends lost 7 bases at V and 3 bases at J; junction bases unmatched: 4. CDR1 and CDR2 (germline): SNHLY, FYNNEI.

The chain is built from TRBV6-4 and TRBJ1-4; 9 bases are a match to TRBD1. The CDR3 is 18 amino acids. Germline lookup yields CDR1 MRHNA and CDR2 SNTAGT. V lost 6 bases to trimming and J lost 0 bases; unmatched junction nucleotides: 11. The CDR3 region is CASRVRDRALSTNEKLFF. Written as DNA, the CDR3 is TGTGCCAGCAGAGTCCGGGACAGGGCCCTCTCAACTAATGAAAAACTGTTTTTT.

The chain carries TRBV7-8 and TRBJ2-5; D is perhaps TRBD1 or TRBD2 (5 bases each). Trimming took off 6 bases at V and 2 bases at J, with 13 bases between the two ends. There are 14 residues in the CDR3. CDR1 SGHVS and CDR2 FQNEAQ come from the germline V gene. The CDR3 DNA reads TGTGCCAGCAGGAAGGGACGGACACAAGAGACCCAGTACTTC. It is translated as CASRKGRTQETQYF.

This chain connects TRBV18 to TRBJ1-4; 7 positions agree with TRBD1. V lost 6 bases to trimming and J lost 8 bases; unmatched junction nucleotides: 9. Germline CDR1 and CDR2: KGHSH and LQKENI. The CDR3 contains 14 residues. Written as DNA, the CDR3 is TGTGCCAGCTCCCTCACAGGGGATGTCGAAAAACTGTTTTTT. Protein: CASSLTGDVEKLFF.

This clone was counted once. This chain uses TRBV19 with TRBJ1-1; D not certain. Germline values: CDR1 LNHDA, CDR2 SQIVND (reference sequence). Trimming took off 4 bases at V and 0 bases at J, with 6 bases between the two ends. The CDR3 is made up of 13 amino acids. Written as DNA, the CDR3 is TGTGCCAGTAGTACCGGAATGAACACTGAAGCTTTCTTT. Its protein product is CASSTGMNTEAFF.

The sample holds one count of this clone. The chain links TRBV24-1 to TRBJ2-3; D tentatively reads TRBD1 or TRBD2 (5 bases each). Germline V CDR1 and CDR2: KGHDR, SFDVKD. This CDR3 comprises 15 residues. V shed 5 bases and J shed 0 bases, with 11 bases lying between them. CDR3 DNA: TGTGCCACCAGTGGACGGGGCCCGAGCACAGATACGCAGTATTTT. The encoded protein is CATSGRGPSTDTQYF.

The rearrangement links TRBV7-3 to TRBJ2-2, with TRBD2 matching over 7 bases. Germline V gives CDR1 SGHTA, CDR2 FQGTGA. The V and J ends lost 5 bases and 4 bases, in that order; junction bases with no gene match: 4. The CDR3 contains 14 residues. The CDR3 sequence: CASSKTSFTGELFF. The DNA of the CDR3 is TGTGCCAGCAGCAAGACTAGCTTCACCGGGGAGCTGTTTTTT.

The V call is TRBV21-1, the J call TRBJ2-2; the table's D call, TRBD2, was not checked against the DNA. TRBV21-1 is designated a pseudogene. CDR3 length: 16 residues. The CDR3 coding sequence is TGTGCCAGCCAAGGAGCGGGGGCCAAGAACACCGGGGAGCTGTTTTTT. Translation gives CASQGAGAKNTGELFF.

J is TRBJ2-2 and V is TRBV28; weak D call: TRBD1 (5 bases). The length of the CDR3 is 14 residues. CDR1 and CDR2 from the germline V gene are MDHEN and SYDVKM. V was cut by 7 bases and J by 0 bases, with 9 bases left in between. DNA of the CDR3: TGTGCCAGCACCTCAGGGACGAACACCGGGGAGCTGTTTTTT. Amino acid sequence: CASTSGTNTGELFF.

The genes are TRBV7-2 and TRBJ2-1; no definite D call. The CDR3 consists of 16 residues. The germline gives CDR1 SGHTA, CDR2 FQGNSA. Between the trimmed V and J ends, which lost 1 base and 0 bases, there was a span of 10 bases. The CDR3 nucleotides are TGTGCCAGCAGCTTAGGACCTCGGAGCTCCTACAATGAGCAGTTCTTC. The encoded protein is CASSLGPRSSYNEQFF.

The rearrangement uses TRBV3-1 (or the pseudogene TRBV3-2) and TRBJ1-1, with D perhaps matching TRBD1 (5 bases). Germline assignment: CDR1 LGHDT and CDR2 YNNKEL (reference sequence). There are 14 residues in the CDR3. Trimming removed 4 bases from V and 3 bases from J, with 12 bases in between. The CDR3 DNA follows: TGTGCCAGCAGCCCTAGGGTGGGGGACACTGAAGCTTTCTTT. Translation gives CASSPRVGDTEAFF.

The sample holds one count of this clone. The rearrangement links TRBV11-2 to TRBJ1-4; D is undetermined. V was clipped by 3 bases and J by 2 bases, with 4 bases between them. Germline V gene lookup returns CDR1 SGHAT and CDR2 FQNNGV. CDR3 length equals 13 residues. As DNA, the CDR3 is TGTGCCAGCAGCTTCGGGACTAATGAAAAACTGTTTTTT. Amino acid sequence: CASSFGTNEKLFF.

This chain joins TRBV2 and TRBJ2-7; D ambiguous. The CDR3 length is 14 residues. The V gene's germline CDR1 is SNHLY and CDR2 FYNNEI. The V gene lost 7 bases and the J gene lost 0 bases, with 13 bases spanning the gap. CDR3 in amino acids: CASTLVSPSYEQYF. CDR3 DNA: TGTGCCAGCACTCTGGTTAGCCCCTCCTACGAGCAGTACTTC.

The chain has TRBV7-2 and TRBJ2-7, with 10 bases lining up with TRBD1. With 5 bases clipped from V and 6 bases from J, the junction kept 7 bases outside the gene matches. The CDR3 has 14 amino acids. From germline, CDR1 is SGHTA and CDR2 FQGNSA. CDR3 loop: CASSQMGTGAEQYF. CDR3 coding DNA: TGTGCCAGCAGCCAAATGGGGACAGGGGCCGAGCAGTACTTC.

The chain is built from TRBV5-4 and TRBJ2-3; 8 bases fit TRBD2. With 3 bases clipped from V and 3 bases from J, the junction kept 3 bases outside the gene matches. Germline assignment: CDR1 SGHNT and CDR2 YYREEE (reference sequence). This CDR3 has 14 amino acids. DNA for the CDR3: TGTGCCAGCAGCTCCGCTAGCGGGACAGATACGCAGTATTTT. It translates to CASSSASGTDTQYF. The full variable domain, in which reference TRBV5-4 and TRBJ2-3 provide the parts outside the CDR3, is ETGVTQSPTHLIKTRGQQVTLRCSSQSGHNTVSWYQQALGQGPQFIFQYYREEENGRGNFPPRFSGLQFPNYSSELNVNALELDDSALYLCASSSASGTDTQYFGPGTRLTVL.

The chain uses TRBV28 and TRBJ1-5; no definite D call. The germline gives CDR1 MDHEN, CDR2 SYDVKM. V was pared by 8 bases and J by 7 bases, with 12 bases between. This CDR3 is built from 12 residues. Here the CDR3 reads CASWAKDQPQHF. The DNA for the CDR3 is TGTGCCAGCTGGGCGAAGGACCAGCCCCAGCATTTT.

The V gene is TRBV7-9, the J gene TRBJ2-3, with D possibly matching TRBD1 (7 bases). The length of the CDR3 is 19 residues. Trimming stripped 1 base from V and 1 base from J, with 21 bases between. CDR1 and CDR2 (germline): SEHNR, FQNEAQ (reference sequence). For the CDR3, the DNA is TGTGCCAGCAGCTTAGAAGAGAGGGGGCTAGCGACGCGCACAGATACGCAGTATTTT. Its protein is CASSLEERGLATRTDTQYF.

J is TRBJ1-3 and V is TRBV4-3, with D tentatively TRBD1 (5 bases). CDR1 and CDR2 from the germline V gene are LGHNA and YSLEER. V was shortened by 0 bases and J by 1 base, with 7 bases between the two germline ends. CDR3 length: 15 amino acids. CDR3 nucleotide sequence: TGCGCCAGCAGCCAAGACGGGGGTTCTGGAAACACCATATATTTT. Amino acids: CASSQDGGSGNTIYF.

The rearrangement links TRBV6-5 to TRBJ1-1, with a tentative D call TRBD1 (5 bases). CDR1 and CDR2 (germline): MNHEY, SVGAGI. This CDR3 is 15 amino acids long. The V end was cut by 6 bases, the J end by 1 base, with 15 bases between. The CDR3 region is CASSPASGGNTEAFF. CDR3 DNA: TGTGCCAGCAGCCCCGCGTCCGGGGGGAACACTGAAGCTTTCTTT.